The 20 T cell receptor beta chains below all came from one sample that was sequenced in a study of immune evolution from preneoplasia to lung adenocarcinoma. Profiling relied on immunoSEQ multiplex PCR, and the TCRdb table lists in-frame clones only, not all of them. The sample consists of 3,700 or so clones, approximately 89% of them appearing once. The sequenced sample was FFPE minimally invasive lung adenocarcinoma tissue. The receptor source for this set is a donor at least 70 years old with lung adenocarcinoma.

The rearrangement joins TRBV9 to TRBJ2-1; 12 positions match TRBD2. Germline CDR1 is SGDLS and CDR2 is YYNGEE. Losses at the gene ends were 4 bases for V and 0 bases for J; bases not matched to a gene: 8. This CDR3 region has 18 residues. CDR3 residues: CASSPTGLAGSSYNEQFF. Here the CDR3 DNA reads TGTGCCAGCAGCCCAACCGGACTAGCGGGGAGCTCCTACAATGAGCAGTTCTTC.

The chain joins TRBV5-1 to TRBJ2-7; tentatively, D is TRBD1 or TRBD2 (5 bases each). V lost 4 bases, J lost 3 bases, and 11 bases lay in between. CDR3 length: 13 amino acids. Per the germline V gene, CDR1 is SGHRS and CDR2 is YFSETQ. CDR3 coding DNA: TGCGCCAGCAGCCCCTATGGGGGCTACGAGCAGTACTTC. Translated: CASSPYGGYEQYF.

The gene calls are TRBV6-1 and TRBJ2-3; the D is unclear. V was shortened by 2 bases and J by 2 bases, with 5 bases between the two germline ends. This CDR3 comprises 13 residues. From germline, CDR1 is MNHNS and CDR2 SASEGT. CDR3 amino acids: CASSEIDTDTQYF. CDR3 DNA: TGTGCCAGCAGTGAAATTGACACAGATACGCAGTATTTT.

The chain joins TRBV18 to TRBJ1-3, with 8 bases that match TRBD1. The CDR3 covers 15 residues. CDR1 is KGHSH and CDR2 is LQKENI in the germline V gene. Losses at the gene ends were 5 bases for V and 2 bases for J; bases not matched to a gene: 5. The CDR3 nucleotides are TGTGCCAGCTCAGCTACGGACAGGGCTGGAAACACCATATATTTT. It encodes CASSATDRAGNTIYF.

This clone was counted only a few times. The CDR3 DNA reads TGCGCCAGCAGGGGGGTGGACAGTCTCAGCACAGATACGCAGTATTTT. As protein: CASRGVDSLSTDTQYF. The chain has TRBV10-2 and TRBJ2-3, with TRBD1 as a possible D gene (6 bases). The CDR3 totals 16 residues. Germline V gene data show CDR1 as WSHSY and CDR2 as SAAADI. The V and J ends lost 6 bases and 0 bases respectively, with 16 bases between them.

This clone was detected only a few times. In DNA form, the CDR3 reads TGTGCCATCAGTGGAGGGGCCGGGGAGCTGTTTTTT. Protein: CAISGGAGELFF. This chain joins TRBV10-3 and TRBJ2-2; perhaps D is TRBD1 or TRBD2 (5 bases each). The V gene's germline CDR1 is ENHRY and CDR2 SYGVKD. Trimming left V 4 bases short and J 6 bases short, with 6 bases between. This CDR3 is built from 12 residues.

This chain links TRBV6-6 with TRBJ2-1; D is possibly TRBD2 (5 bases). This CDR3 has 11 amino acids. From germline, CDR1 is MNHNY and CDR2 SVGAGI (reference sequence). The germline V and J ends were trimmed by 7 bases and 8 bases, with 9 bases remaining between them. CDR3 sequence: CASTSFDEQFF. In DNA form, the CDR3 reads TGTGCCAGCACTAGCTTCGATGAGCAGTTCTTC.

The V call is TRBV6-6, the J call TRBJ2-7; 10 nucleotides align to TRBD1. Germline CDR1 and CDR2: MNHNY and SVGAGI (reference sequence). V shed 6 bases, J shed 2 bases, and the junction held 7 bases outside the gene matches. This CDR3 is built from 15 residues. The CDR3 region is CASSSAGTGAYEQYF. The DNA for the CDR3 is TGTGCCAGCAGCTCCGCTGGGACAGGGGCCTACGAGCAGTACTTC.

This sequence joins TRBV18 and TRBJ2-7; possibly TRBD1 for D (5 bases). Germline V lookup: CDR1 KGHSH, CDR2 LQKENI. The CDR3 consists of 14 residues. Trimming cost V 3 bases and J 5 bases, with 14 bases left between them. The CDR3 coding sequence is TGTGCCAGCTCACCCAATCGAGACAGCCACGAGCAGTACTTC. Translating it yields CASSPNRDSHEQYF.

The rearrangement links TRBV7-2 to TRBJ1-5; TRBD1 matches 7 bases. V lost 6 bases, J lost 3 bases, and 8 bases stayed unmatched. Germline values: CDR1 SGHTA, CDR2 FQGNSA. The CDR3 sequence is 15 residues long. CDR3 nucleotide sequence: TGTGCCAGCAGTCAAACAGGGGTCTCCAATCAGCCCCAGCATTTT. Translating it yields CASSQTGVSNQPQHF.

The sample holds one count of this clone. The chain couples TRBV7-3 to TRBJ2-1; 9 positions agree with TRBD2. With V trimmed by 3 bases and J by 5 bases, 8 bases remained unmatched. Germline-derived CDR1 and CDR2 are SGHTA and FQGTGA. The CDR3 length is 16 residues. CDR3 sequence reads: CASSFRGGTSHNEQFF. The CDR3 DNA sequence: TGTGCCAGCAGCTTCCGCGGGGGGACTAGCCACAATGAGCAGTTCTTC. The whole variable domain, filled in from reference TRBV7-3 and TRBJ2-1, reads GAGVSQTPSNKVTEKGKYVELRCDPISGHTALYWYRQSLGQGPEFLIYFQGTGAADDSGLPNDRFFAVRPEGSVSTLKIQRTERGDSAVYLCASSFRGGTSHNEQFFGPGTRLTVL.

The sample holds one count of this clone. CDR3 loop: CSVSTGTALWKAEAFF. The CDR3 coding sequence is TGCAGCGTATCGACCGGGACTGCACTTTGGAAGGCTGAAGCTTTCTTT. The chain joins TRBV29-1 to TRBJ1-1; D is perhaps TRBD1 (5 bases). Germline CDR1 and CDR2: SQVTM and ANQGSEA. CDR3 length: 16 residues. Trimming took 6 bases from V and 6 from J, leaving 26 bases between them.

The J gene is TRBJ2-1, the V gene TRBV6-5; D might be TRBD2 (6 bases). The CDR3 covers 14 residues. With 2 bases removed from V and 8 bases from J, the gap between germline ends came to 13 bases. The germline V gene encodes CDR1 MNHEY and CDR2 SVGAGI. CDR3 nucleotide sequence: TGTGCCAGCAGTTACGATTGGAGGGGCGATGAGCAGTTCTTC. This gives the protein CASSYDWRGDEQFF.

V is TRBV30 and J is TRBJ1-4; tentatively, D is TRBD1 (5 bases). V was cut by 0 bases and J by 7 bases, with 9 bases left in between. Per germline, CDR1 GTSNPN and CDR2 SVGIG (reference sequence). The CDR3 runs 13 residues. CDR3 region: CAWSVPGGEKLFF. The CDR3 DNA sequence: TGTGCCTGGAGTGTACCCGGGGGTGAAAAACTGTTTTTT.

This clone was detected only once. V usage is TRBV4-3 and J usage is TRBJ2-7; D not certain. The CDR3 length is 14 residues. V lost 3 bases to trimming and J lost 1 base, with 10 bases between them. Germline V gene sequence: CDR1 LGHNA, CDR2 YSLEER. For the CDR3, the DNA is TGCGCCAGCAGCCAGGTCCTAGAGTCCTACGAGCAGTACTTC. Its protein is CASSQVLESYEQYF.

V gene TRBV19 combines with J gene TRBJ2-6; D perhaps matches TRBD1 (6 bases). Germline V lookup: CDR1 LNHDA, CDR2 SQIVND (reference sequence). The CDR3 totals 17 residues. V lost 7 bases, J lost 0 bases, and 16 bases lay in between. The CDR3 region is CASKLSGQHSGANVLTF. As DNA, the CDR3 is TGTGCCAGTAAACTCTCCGGACAGCACTCTGGGGCCAACGTCCTGACTTTC. The variable domain in full, completed from reference TRBV19 and TRBJ2-6, reads DGGITQSPKYLFRKEGQNVTLSCEQNLNHDAMYWYRQDPGQGLRLIYYSQIVNDFQKGDIAEGYSVSREKKESFPLTVTSAQKNPTAFYLCASKLSGQHSGANVLTFGAGSRLTVL.

The V gene is TRBV27, the J gene TRBJ1-2; 7 bases align to TRBD1. V lost 5 bases to trimming and J lost 4 bases; unmatched junction nucleotides: 7. The CDR3 spans 14 residues. The germline gives CDR1 MNHEY, CDR2 SMNVEV (reference sequence). Here the CDR3 reads CASSTGTASYGYTF. DNA of the CDR3: TGTGCCAGCAGTACCGGGACAGCGAGCTATGGCTACACCTTC.

This clone is hyperexpanded by share. The V and J genes are TRBV5-6 and TRBJ1-5; D is uncertain. Germline assignment: CDR1 SGHDT and CDR2 YYEEEE. The CDR3 covers 12 residues. The V end lost 0 bases, the J end lost 6 bases, and 4 bases lay between the germline ends. The CDR3 loop reads CASSLGAQPQHF. The CDR3 DNA reads TGTGCCAGCAGCTTGGGCGCTCAGCCCCAGCATTTT. Full variable domain (rest looked up from reference TRBV5-6 and TRBJ1-5): DAGVTQSPTHLIKTRGQQVTLRCSPKSGHDTVSWYQQALGQGPQFIFQYYEEEERQRGNFPDRFSGHQFPNYSSELNVNALLLGDSALYLCASSLGAQPQHFGDGTRLSIL.

A single count supports this clone. The rearrangement joins TRBV4-1 to TRBJ1-4, with 8 bases matching TRBD1. CDR3 length equals 16 residues. From germline, CDR1 is MGHRA and CDR2 YSYEKL. V gave up 4 bases and J gave up 4 bases; unmatched junction bases: 8. This CDR3 is CASSPLAGQVNEKLFF. The CDR3, as DNA: TGCGCCAGCAGCCCCCTCGCGGGACAGGTTAATGAAAAACTGTTTTTT.

This clone has just a few counts. The chain combines TRBV14 with TRBJ1-2, with 8 bases identical to TRBD1. The CDR3 contains 15 residues. The ends lost 4 bases at V and 0 bases at J; junction bases unmatched: 4. Per germline, CDR1 SGHDN and CDR2 FVKESK. The chain's CDR3 is CASSRDRNANYGYTF. CDR3 bases: TGTGCCAGCAGCCGGGACAGGAACGCTAACTATGGCTACACCTTC.